Following are 31 T cell receptor beta chains from one sample sequenced in a study of T cell clonotyping in hematopoietic cell transplantation. Time point given: recipient sample about 28 days before transplant, after cytoreduction. The repertoire was sequenced with immunoSEQ multiplex PCR; TCRdb's copy has only in-frame clones and lacks some. The profile shows around 1,800 clones, roughly 92% of them singletons. Material: peripheral blood mononuclear cells, obtained before stem cell transplant. The origin of the receptors is a woman aged 50 to 60 with acute myeloid leukemia. Some clones in this sample may be carry-over from other donors' samples.

This sequence joins TRBV14 and TRBJ2-3; D is unclear. Between the trimmed V and J ends, which lost 1 base and 2 bases, there was a span of 10 bases. Germline V gene sequence: CDR1 SGHDN, CDR2 FVKESK. The CDR3 consists of 15 residues. The CDR3 nucleotides are TGTGCCAGCAGCCAAGTCGGTCTCCTCACAGATACGCAGTATTTT. Translating it yields CASSQVGLLTDTQYF.

The gene calls are TRBV7-7 and TRBJ2-5, with 7 bases lining up with TRBD1. The CDR3 is 14 residues long. Germline V CDR1 and CDR2: SSHAT, FNYEAQ (reference sequence). The CDR3, as DNA: TGTGCTAGAGGCGACGGGACAGCCCAAGAGACCCAGTACTTC. It yields the protein CARGDGTAQETQYF. The whole variable domain, filled in from reference TRBV7-7 and TRBJ2-5, reads GAGVSQSPRYKVTKRGQDVTLRCDPISSHATLYWYQQALGQGPEFLTYFNYEAQPDKSGLPSDRFSAERPEGSISTLTIQRTEQRDSAMYRCARGDGTAQETQYFGPGTRLLVL.

This rearrangement joins TRBV9 to TRBJ2-1, with no clear D. The germline V gene encodes CDR1 SGDLS and CDR2 YYNGEE. This CDR3 contains 13 residues. Trimming stripped 0 bases from V and 7 bases from J, with 8 bases between. The CDR3: CASSVGASNEQFF. The DNA of the CDR3 is TGTGCCAGCAGCGTAGGTGCATCGAATGAGCAGTTCTTC.

CDR3 coding DNA: TGTGCCTGGACCCTAGCGGGGGGGCGAGGTGAGCAGTTCTTC. Protein product: CAWTLAGGRGEQFF. The genes are TRBV30 and TRBJ2-1; 12 nucleotides match TRBD2. CDR1 GTSNPN and CDR2 SVGIG come from the germline V gene (reference sequence). The ends lost 4 bases at V and 9 bases at J; junction bases unmatched: 7. CDR3 length: 14 residues.

The chain is built from TRBV5-4 and TRBJ2-7; a possible D gene is TRBD2 (5 bases). The V end was cut by 2 bases, the J end by 0 bases, with 9 bases between. The CDR3 has 14 amino acids. Germline V CDR1 and CDR2: SGHNT, YYREEE (reference sequence). CDR3: CASSFQGSSYEQYF. Written as DNA, the CDR3 is TGTGCCAGCAGCTTTCAAGGGAGCTCCTACGAGCAGTACTTC.

The V call is TRBV7-2, the J call TRBJ1-6; TRBD1 matches at 8 bases. Germline trimming cut 6 bases from V and 7 bases from J; bases unmatched to any gene: 14. This CDR3 is built from 17 residues. The germline gives CDR1 SGHTA, CDR2 FQGNSA. DNA for the CDR3: TGTGCCAGCAGGCTAGAGGGACAGGAGAGTAGGAATTCACCCCTCCACTTT. This translates into CASRLEGQESRNSPLHF.

The genes are TRBV18 and TRBJ1-1, with unresolved D. Trimming removed 3 bases from V and 3 bases from J, with 23 bases in between. The V gene's germline CDR1 is KGHSH and CDR2 LQKENI. The CDR3 has 18 residues. The CDR3 reads CASSPYPPISKEDTEAFF. The CDR3 region has the DNA TGTGCCAGCTCACCTTACCCCCCGATTAGCAAGGAGGACACTGAAGCTTTCTTT.

This chain uses TRBV7-3 with TRBJ1-5; maybe TRBD1 (6 bases). In germline, CDR1 is SGHTA, CDR2 FQGTGA. The germline V and J ends were trimmed by 2 bases and 3 bases, with 14 bases remaining between them. The CDR3 has 16 residues. This CDR3 reads CASSLPRTANNQPQHF. CDR3 coding DNA: TGTGCCAGCAGCTTACCGCGGACAGCAAACAATCAGCCCCAGCATTTT.

This clone came up once. The J gene is TRBJ1-5, the V gene TRBV10-2, with D possibly TRBD1 on 5 matching bases. V was trimmed by 3 bases and J by 5 bases, leaving 8 bases between them. Germline loops: CDR1 WSHSY, CDR2 SAAADI. CDR3 length: 13 residues. The chain's CDR3 is CASSDRVDQPQHF. CDR3 DNA: TGCGCCAGCAGTGACAGGGTCGATCAGCCCCAGCATTTT.

The chain combines TRBV11-2 with TRBJ2-1, with TRBD1 matching 8 bases. CDR1 and CDR2 (germline): SGHAT, FQNNGV. Trimming at V came to 5 bases and at J to 7 bases, leaving 10 bases not matched to a gene. This CDR3 is 15 amino acids long. CDR3 in DNA: TGTGCCAGCAGCGCGGACAGGGCGGGACGGAATGAGCAGTTCTTC. As protein: CASSADRAGRNEQFF.

V usage is TRBV7-1 and J usage is TRBJ1-5; D unresolved. TRBV7-1 is filed as an ORF, its function uncertain. V was cut by 3 bases and J by 9 bases, with 12 bases left in between. This CDR3 is 13 amino acids long. The CDR3 loop reads CASSSDPLAPQHF. The DNA of the CDR3 is TGTGCCAGCAGCTCCGACCCCCTAGCGCCCCAGCATTTT.

V gene TRBV30 combines with J gene TRBJ1-5; 10 bases are shared with TRBD1. Germline V CDR1 and CDR2: GTSNPN, SVGIG (reference sequence). With 0 bases clipped from V and 5 bases from J, the junction kept 10 bases outside the gene matches. The CDR3 runs 17 residues. The CDR3 is CAWSVQVTGGVDQPQHF. For the CDR3, the DNA is TGTGCCTGGAGTGTTCAAGTGACAGGGGGCGTCGATCAGCCCCAGCATTTT.

The rearrangement uses TRBV7-2 and TRBJ2-3, with 9 bases aligning to TRBD2. The CDR3 totals 15 residues. In germline, CDR1 is SGHTA, CDR2 FQGNSA. V lost 2 bases to trimming and J lost 1 base; unmatched junction nucleotides: 1. The CDR3 is CASSLRLAGTDTQYF. CDR3 DNA sequence: TGTGCCAGCAGCTTACGACTAGCGGGCACAGATACGCAGTATTTT.

This sequence joins TRBV19 and TRBJ2-7; D tentatively fits TRBD1 or TRBD2 (5 bases each). From germline, CDR1 is LNHDA and CDR2 SQIVND (reference sequence). The CDR3 covers 14 residues. V gave up 10 bases and J gave up 7 bases, with 23 bases separating them. The CDR3 region is CATTRGGPGGEQYF. The DNA of the CDR3 is TGTGCCACCACGAGGGGCGGGCCAGGAGGAGAGCAGTACTTC.

V gene TRBV7-2 combines with J gene TRBJ2-5; 9 nucleotides agree with TRBD2. V trimming: 4 bases; J trimming: 5 bases; junction bases outside the gene matches: 11. This CDR3 comprises 16 residues. Germline V gene lookup returns CDR1 SGHTA and CDR2 FQGNSA. The CDR3 DNA sequence: TGTGCCAGCAGCTCCGAAGCGGGGGGCGTCGGGGAGACCCAGTACTTC. Its translation is CASSSEAGGVGETQYF.

The chain links TRBV5-1 to TRBJ2-1; TRBD1 or TRBD2 may be the D gene (5 bases each). Trimming shortened V by 1 base and J by 5 bases, and 13 bases separated the two germline ends. This CDR3 contains 15 residues. CDR1 is SGHRS, CDR2 YFSETQ, per germline. This CDR3 reads CASSLPGTHNNEQFF. The CDR3 DNA sequence: TGCGCCAGCAGCTTGCCCGGGACGCATAACAATGAGCAGTTCTTC.

The V gene is TRBV7-2, the J gene TRBJ1-2; maybe TRBD1 (5 bases). V lost 5 bases to trimming and J lost 0 bases, with 10 bases between them. The CDR3 covers 14 residues. CDR1 is SGHTA, CDR2 FQGNSA, per germline. The CDR3 region is CASSPQQANYGYTF. In DNA form, the CDR3 reads TGTGCCAGCAGCCCACAACAGGCTAACTATGGCTACACCTTC.

The V and J genes are TRBV15 and TRBJ2-3; TRBD2 matches at 10 bases. The CDR3 is made up of 20 amino acids. Looked up from germline, CDR1 is LNHNV and CDR2 is YYDKDF (reference sequence). Losses at the gene ends were 0 bases for V and 5 bases for J; bases not matched to a gene: 17. CDR3 DNA: TGTGCCACCAGCAGAGACTCTACGTCCCGAGCGGGGGGGCAGGGAGATACGCAGTATTTT. Translating it yields CATSRDSTSRAGGQGDTQYF. The full variable domain, with the rest looked up from reference TRBV15 and TRBJ2-3, is DAMVIQNPRYQVTQFGKPVTLSCSQTLNHNVMYWYQQKSSQAPKLLFHYYDKDFNNEADTPDNFQSRRPNTSFCFLDIRSPGLGDTAMYLCATSRDSTSRAGGQGDTQYFGPGTRLTVL.

The chain is built from TRBV11-3 and TRBJ2-3, with D possibly being TRBD2 (7 bases). Germline assignment: CDR1 SGHNT and CDR2 YENEEA. This CDR3 region has 16 residues. V was shortened by 2 bases and J by 1 base, with 13 bases between the two germline ends. CDR3 loop: CASSLRGGAGTDTQYF. The CDR3 DNA reads TGTGCCAGCAGCTTAAGAGGGGGGGCCGGCACAGATACGCAGTATTTT.

V usage is TRBV6-6 and J usage is TRBJ2-7; 7 bases align to TRBD2. CDR1 is MNHNY, CDR2 SVGAGI, per germline (reference sequence). CDR3 length: 14 residues. Germline trimming cut 2 bases from V and 2 bases from J; bases unmatched to any gene: 3. CDR3 loop: CASSYERGAYEQYF. Here the CDR3 DNA reads TGTGCCAGCAGTTACGAGCGGGGTGCCTACGAGCAGTACTTC.

This clone has just one count. The V and J genes are TRBV7-2 and TRBJ2-7, with D perhaps matching TRBD1 (6 bases). Germline CDR1 and CDR2: SGHTA and FQGNSA. With 2 bases removed from V and 2 bases from J, the gap between germline ends came to 13 bases. There are 15 residues in the CDR3. Here the CDR3 DNA reads TGTGCCAGCAGCTTAACGCCAGGGGCCACCTACGAGCAGTACTTC. Its protein product is CASSLTPGATYEQYF.

This chain links TRBV30 with TRBJ1-1; a possible D gene is TRBD1 (6 bases). CDR3 length: 14 residues. Per the germline V gene, CDR1 is GTSNPN and CDR2 is SVGIG (reference sequence). The V end was cut by 3 bases, the J end by 0 bases, with 11 bases between. CDR3 sequence (DNA): TGTGCCTGGAGGACGACAGGTTTGAACACTGAAGCTTTCTTT. It is translated as CAWRTTGLNTEAFF.

J is TRBJ1-1 and V is TRBV7-2; 9 positions agree with TRBD1. Germline lookup yields CDR1 SGHTA and CDR2 FQGNSA. After removal of 5 bases from V and 8 bases from J, the junction contained 6 bases not matched to a gene. This CDR3 spans 13 amino acids. This chain's CDR3 is CASSLQGASEAFF. The CDR3 bases are TGTGCCAGCAGCCTACAGGGGGCTTCCGAAGCTTTCTTT.

The genes are TRBV7-3 and TRBJ2-5; TRBD2 matches at 13 bases. With V trimmed by 5 bases and J by 0 bases, 3 bases remained unmatched. Germline-derived CDR1 and CDR2 are SGHTA and FQGTGA. The CDR3 extends over 16 amino acids. The CDR3 DNA reads as TGTGCCAGCAGCACCGGACTAGCGGGGGACCAAGAGACCCAGTACTTC. Its protein is CASSTGLAGDQETQYF.

The gene calls are TRBV5-1 and TRBJ1-4; 8 bases map to TRBD1. The germline V gene has CDR1 SGHRS and CDR2 YFSETQ. The length of the CDR3 is 15 residues. Germline trimming cut 1 base from V and 2 bases from J; bases unmatched to any gene: 1. CDR3 sequence (DNA): TGCGCCAGCAGCTTGCAGGGGGCGACTAATGAAAAACTGTTTTTT. Translating gives CASSLQGATNEKLFF.

This chain joins TRBV30 and TRBJ1-6; D is undetermined. The CDR3 is 11 residues long. The germline V gene encodes CDR1 GTSNPN and CDR2 SVGIG (reference sequence). V was trimmed by 3 bases and J by 8 bases, leaving 5 bases between them. The CDR3 nucleotides read TGTGCCTGGAGAAAGGATTCACCCCTCCACTTT. Its translation is CAWRKDSPLHF.

The chain has TRBV6-6 and TRBJ2-1, with a weak D call TRBD1 (6 bases). The CDR3 contains 12 residues. Germline V gene data show CDR1 as MNHNY and CDR2 as SVGAGI (reference sequence). The V gene lost 5 bases and the J gene lost 8 bases, with 10 bases spanning the gap. CDR3 region: CASSPRGDEQFF. The CDR3 nucleotides read TGTGCCAGCAGTCCCAGGGGTGATGAGCAGTTCTTC.

V gene TRBV9 combines with J gene TRBJ2-3; tentatively, D is TRBD1 (6 bases). This CDR3 is 18 amino acids long. Germline CDR1 and CDR2: SGDLS and YYNGEE. V lost 4 bases and J 2 bases, leaving 23 bases between the germline ends. In nucleotides, the CDR3 is TGTGCCAGCAGCCCCCGTTATGGGTTAGGGGGTGTCACAGATACGCAGTATTTT. Its protein is CASSPRYGLGGVTDTQYF.

For the CDR3, the DNA is TGTGCCAGCGGGGGCGGGGTAACCTACGAGCAGTACTTC. It specifies CASGGGVTYEQYF. V gene TRBV9 combines with J gene TRBJ2-7, with D perhaps matching TRBD1 or TRBD2 (6 bases each). This CDR3 is 13 amino acids long. The V and J ends lost 7 bases and 2 bases respectively, with 13 bases between them. Per the germline V gene, CDR1 is SGDLS and CDR2 is YYNGEE.

The rearrangement uses TRBV15 and TRBJ2-3; D remains ambiguous. The CDR3 has 14 amino acids. Germline CDR1 LNHNV, CDR2 YYDKDF (reference sequence). V shed 0 bases and J shed 3 bases, with 7 bases lying between them. Here the CDR3 DNA reads TGTGCCACCAGCAGAGATTCCGTAACAGATACGCAGTATTTT. Translation: CATSRDSVTDTQYF.

The V gene is TRBV6-1, the J gene TRBJ1-2; D not resolved. There are 12 residues in the CDR3. Germline CDR1 is MNHNS and CDR2 is SASEGT. Trimming shortened V by 2 bases and J by 2 bases, and 3 bases separated the two germline ends. The CDR3 DNA reads as TGTGCCAGCAGTGAATTGAACTATGGCTACACCTTC. Protein: CASSELNYGYTF.